These T cell receptor beta chains were read from a single sample in a study of OX40 agonist ivuxolimab in advanced cancers. Only in-frame clones appear in the TCRdb table, and some are missing; sequencing was by immunoSEQ multiplex PCR. The table records tens of thousands of clones, around 89% of them present only once. The sequenced sample was CD4+ or CD8+ T cells sorted from blood, obtained in a trial of the OX40 agonist ivuxolimab. The source of these receptors is an adult with an advanced solid tumor such as melanoma, head and neck, liver or kidney cancer. Each CDR3 is given with its conserved first and last residue. Each record gives: clone size, J gene, V gene, D gene, CDR3 protein, CDR3 DNA. A D gene is named only where the DNA matches it firmly. Clone sizes are given selectively: once, few, many, or a class where the clone is expanded.

clone size: NA; J gene: TRBJ2-3; V gene: TRBV7-8; D gene: NA; CDR3 protein: CASSRYGVGTDTQYF; CDR3 DNA: TGTGCCAGCAGCCGATATGGGGTCGGGACAGATACGCAGTATTTT
clone size: NA; J gene: TRBJ2-1; V gene: TRBV6-4; D gene: TRBD2; CDR3 protein: CASRKLAGDAPGLFF; CDR3 DNA: TGTGCCAGCAGGAAACTAGCGGGAGATGCCCCAGGTCTGTTCTTC
clone size: NA; J gene: TRBJ1-6; V gene: TRBV7-6; D gene: NA; CDR3 protein: CASSEGFDNSPLHF; CDR3 DNA: TGTGCCAGCAGCGAAGGTTTCGATAATTCACCCCTCCACTTT
clone size: NA; J gene: TRBJ1-1; V gene: TRBV7-6; D gene: NA; CDR3 protein: CASANVNTEAFF; CDR3 DNA: TGTGCCAGCGCAAACGTGAACACTGAAGCTTTCTTT
clone size: NA; J gene: TRBJ1-4; V gene: TRBV14; D gene: NA; CDR3 protein: CASSRAGTGEKLFF; CDR3 DNA: TGTGCCAGCAGCCGTGCTGGGACGGGGGAAAAACTGTTTTTT
clone size: NA; J gene: TRBJ1-1; V gene: TRBV28; D gene: NA; CDR3 protein: CASSFSGTEAFF; CDR3 DNA: TGTGCCAGCAGTTTTTCAGGGACTGAAGCTTTCTTT
clone size: NA; J gene: TRBJ2-5; V gene: TRBV5-4; D gene: TRBD2; CDR3 protein: CASSGTSGGGETQYF; CDR3 DNA: TGTGCCAGCAGTGGGACTAGCGGGGGGGGAGAGACCCAGTACTTC
clone size: once; J gene: TRBJ1-5; V gene: TRBV27; D gene: NA; CDR3 protein: CASSLYFNQPQHF; CDR3 DNA: TGTGCCAGCAGTTTATATTTCAATCAGCCCCAGCATTTT
clone size: few; J gene: TRBJ1-2; V gene: TRBV29-1; D gene: NA; CDR3 protein: CSITRDIAYGYTF; CDR3 DNA: TGCAGCATAACAAGGGACATCGCCTATGGCTACACCTTC
clone size: NA; J gene: TRBJ2-7; V gene: TRBV29-1; D gene: NA; CDR3 protein: CSVEDTGSRGEQYF; CDR3 DNA: TGCAGCGTTGAAGATACCGGGAGCAGAGGCGAGCAGTACTTC
clone size: NA; J gene: TRBJ2-1; V gene: TRBV28; D gene: NA; CDR3 protein: CASSLPGGKSSYNEQFF; CDR3 DNA: TGTGCCAGCAGTTTGCCCGGCGGCAAAAGCTCCTACAATGAGCAGTTCTTC
clone size: NA; J gene: TRBJ2-1; V gene: TRBV19; D gene: NA; CDR3 protein: CASSRGSYNEQFF; CDR3 DNA: TGTGCCAGTAGTCGGGGGTCCTACAATGAGCAGTTCTTC
clone size: NA; J gene: TRBJ1-2; V gene: TRBV11-2; D gene: TRBD1; CDR3 protein: CASRPGTGDGYTF; CDR3 DNA: TGTGCCAGCAGACCCGGGACAGGGGATGGCTACACCTTC
clone size: NA; J gene: TRBJ2-7; V gene: TRBV7-9; D gene: TRBD2; CDR3 protein: CASSLAGGYEQYF; CDR3 DNA: TGTGCCAGCAGCCTAGCGGGAGGGTACGAGCAGTACTTC
clone size: NA; J gene: TRBJ2-3; V gene: TRBV27; D gene: NA; CDR3 protein: CASSFTGTDTQYF; CDR3 DNA: TGTGCCAGCAGTTTTACAGGCACAGATACGCAGTATTTT
clone size: NA; J gene: TRBJ2-3; V gene: TRBV9; D gene: NA; CDR3 protein: CASSVWERFTDTQYF; CDR3 DNA: TGTGCCAGCAGCGTTTGGGAGCGGTTCACAGATACGCAGTATTTT
clone size: once; J gene: TRBJ2-4; V gene: TRBV5-1; D gene: NA; CDR3 protein: CASSAWDVSKNIQYF; CDR3 DNA: TGCGCCAGCAGCGCCTGGGACGTGTCCAAAAACATTCAGTACTTC
clone size: NA; J gene: TRBJ2-1; V gene: TRBV29-1; D gene: TRBD2; CDR3 protein: CSVEDGLAGVRVNEQFF; CDR3 DNA: TGCAGCGTTGAAGATGGGCTAGCGGGAGTGCGAGTGAATGAGCAGTTCTTC
clone size: NA; J gene: TRBJ2-7; V gene: TRBV28; D gene: NA; CDR3 protein: CASSSGRRLYEQYF; CDR3 DNA: TGTGCCAGCAGTTCAGGACGGAGACTCTACGAGCAGTACTTC
clone size: NA; J gene: TRBJ2-1; V gene: TRBV4-1; D gene: NA; CDR3 protein: CASSQEPRVNEQFF; CDR3 DNA: TGCGCCAGCAGCCAAGAGCCACGGGTTAATGAGCAGTTCTTC
clone size: NA; J gene: TRBJ2-7; V gene: TRBV19; D gene: NA; CDR3 protein: CASSISGRLYEQYF; CDR3 DNA: TGTGCCAGTAGTATATCAGGGAGGCTATACGAGCAGTACTTC
clone size: once; J gene: TRBJ1-4; V gene: TRBV7-9; D gene: NA; CDR3 protein: CASSMDFYNEKLFF; CDR3 DNA: TGTGCCAGCAGCATGGATTTTTATAATGAAAAACTGTTTTTT
clone size: NA; J gene: TRBJ2-1; V gene: TRBV9; D gene: TRBD1; CDR3 protein: CASSPETGSPYNEQFF; CDR3 DNA: TGTGCCAGCAGCCCAGAGACAGGGTCCCCCTACAATGAGCAGTTCTTC
clone size: once; J gene: TRBJ2-3; V gene: TRBV9; D gene: TRBD2; CDR3 protein: CASSVNLAGVTDTQYF; CDR3 DNA: TGTGCCAGCAGCGTAAATCTAGCGGGAGTCACAGATACGCAGTATTTT
clone size: NA; J gene: TRBJ1-2; V gene: TRBV19; D gene: NA; CDR3 protein: CASSFSSTGSMGYTF; CDR3 DNA: TGTGCCAGTAGTTTTTCGTCGACAGGCAGTATGGGCTACACCTTC
clone size: NA; J gene: TRBJ2-1; V gene: TRBV7-3; D gene: TRBD2; CDR3 protein: CASSPRLAGSSYNEQFF; CDR3 DNA: TGTGCCAGCAGCCCGAGACTAGCGGGAAGCTCCTACAATGAGCAGTTCTTC
clone size: once; J gene: TRBJ2-2; V gene: TRBV7-9; D gene: TRBD2; CDR3 protein: CASTPPSGKYTGELFF; CDR3 DNA: TGTGCCAGCACCCCTCCAAGCGGGAAGTACACCGGGGAGCTGTTTTTT
clone size: NA; J gene: TRBJ2-1; V gene: TRBV2; D gene: TRBD2; CDR3 protein: CASRARTSVDNEQFF; CDR3 DNA: TGTGCCAGCAGAGCTCGGACTAGCGTCGACAATGAGCAGTTCTTC
clone size: NA; J gene: TRBJ2-7; V gene: TRBV28; D gene: NA; CDR3 protein: CASSFYGTSYEQYF; CDR3 DNA: TGTGCCAGCAGTTTTTACGGGACCTCCTACGAGCAGTACTTC
clone size: NA; J gene: TRBJ1-2; V gene: TRBV14; D gene: NA; CDR3 protein: CASSQEGAQFYGYTF; CDR3 DNA: TGTGCCAGCAGCCAAGAGGGGGCTCAATTCTATGGCTACACCTTC
clone size: NA; J gene: TRBJ2-1; V gene: TRBV19; D gene: TRBD2; CDR3 protein: CASSIPGLAGEDEQFF; CDR3 DNA: TGTGCCAGTAGTATCCCCGGGCTAGCGGGAGAAGATGAGCAGTTCTTC
clone size: NA; J gene: TRBJ2-5; V gene: TRBV7-7; D gene: TRBD2; CDR3 protein: CASSQGASGGLEETQYF; CDR3 DNA: TGTGCCAGCAGCCAAGGGGCCAGCGGGGGGCTCGAAGAGACCCAGTACTTC
clone size: NA; J gene: TRBJ2-7; V gene: TRBV27; D gene: TRBD2; CDR3 protein: CASSLRAGVAYYEQYF; CDR3 DNA: TGTGCCAGCAGTTTACGAGCGGGAGTGGCTTACTACGAGCAGTACTTC
clone size: NA; J gene: TRBJ2-3; V gene: TRBV6-6; D gene: TRBD1; CDR3 protein: CASSYSRAGGADTQYF; CDR3 DNA: TGTGCCAGCAGTTACTCCCGGGCAGGGGGTGCAGATACGCAGTATTTT
clone size: once; J gene: TRBJ2-7; V gene: TRBV27; D gene: NA; CDR3 protein: CASSFRDNYEQYF; CDR3 DNA: TGTGCCAGCAGTTTTCGGGACAACTACGAGCAGTACTTC
clone size: few; J gene: TRBJ2-5; V gene: TRBV5-3; D gene: TRBD1; CDR3 protein: CARSQTGGRETQYF; CDR3 DNA: TGTGCCAGAAGCCAAACAGGGGGGAGGGAGACCCAGTACTTC
clone size: NA; J gene: TRBJ2-3; V gene: TRBV4-1; D gene: TRBD1; CDR3 protein: CASSQEGQGGTDTQYF; CDR3 DNA: TGCGCCAGCAGCCAAGAAGGACAGGGCGGCACAGATACGCAGTATTTT
clone size: NA; J gene: TRBJ1-5; V gene: TRBV6-1; D gene: NA; CDR3 protein: CASREGRISNQPQHF; CDR3 DNA: TGTGCCAGCAGGGAGGGACGTATTAGCAATCAGCCCCAGCATTTT
clone size: NA; J gene: TRBJ2-7; V gene: TRBV4-1; D gene: NA; CDR3 protein: CASSQAWRDRYYEQYF; CDR3 DNA: TGCGCCAGCAGCCAAGCATGGAGGGACAGATACTACGAGCAGTACTTC
clone size: NA; J gene: TRBJ2-7; V gene: TRBV7-9; D gene: NA; CDR3 protein: CASSPRYEQYF; CDR3 DNA: TGTGCCAGCAGCCCCCGCTACGAGCAGTACTTC
clone size: NA; J gene: TRBJ1-5; V gene: TRBV2; D gene: NA; CDR3 protein: CASSLRDSNQPQHF; CDR3 DNA: TGTGCCAGCAGCCTCCGGGACAGCAATCAGCCCCAGCATTTT
clone size: NA; J gene: TRBJ2-1; V gene: TRBV6-5; D gene: NA; CDR3 protein: CASQASEYNEQFF; CDR3 DNA: TGTGCCAGCCAGGCTAGCGAGTACAATGAGCAGTTCTTC
clone size: NA; J gene: TRBJ1-1; V gene: TRBV11-1; D gene: NA; CDR3 protein: CASSLRGNTEAFF; CDR3 DNA: TGTGCCAGCAGCTTACGGGGGAACACTGAAGCTTTCTTT
clone size: NA; J gene: TRBJ2-3; V gene: TRBV5-6; D gene: NA; CDR3 protein: CASSRAGEDTQYF; CDR3 DNA: TGTGCCAGCAGCCGCGCCGGGGAAGATACGCAGTATTTT
clone size: NA; J gene: TRBJ2-7; V gene: TRBV27; D gene: NA; CDR3 protein: CASSLGGPDYEQYF; CDR3 DNA: TGTGCCAGCAGTTTGGGGGGCCCTGACTACGAGCAGTACTTC
clone size: NA; J gene: TRBJ1-1; V gene: TRBV27; D gene: NA; CDR3 protein: CASSFGLGDTEAFF; CDR3 DNA: TGTGCCAGCAGCTTCGGGTTAGGGGACACTGAAGCTTTCTTT
clone size: NA; J gene: TRBJ2-5; V gene: TRBV19; D gene: NA; CDR3 protein: CASSIGGTRETQYF; CDR3 DNA: TGTGCCAGTAGTATAGGGGGGACGCGGGAGACCCAGTACTTC
clone size: NA; J gene: TRBJ2-2; V gene: TRBV5-1; D gene: TRBD2; CDR3 protein: CASSLEASGGTYTGELFF; CDR3 DNA: TGCGCCAGCAGCTTGGAAGCTAGCGGGGGGACCTACACCGGGGAGCTGTTTTTT
clone size: NA; J gene: TRBJ1-1; V gene: TRBV7-6; D gene: NA; CDR3 protein: CASSSWGAEAFF; CDR3 DNA: TGTGCCAGCAGCTCATGGGGGGCTGAAGCTTTCTTT
clone size: NA; J gene: TRBJ1-6; V gene: TRBV6-5; D gene: TRBD1; CDR3 protein: CASRPTGGFNSPLHF; CDR3 DNA: TGTGCCAGCAGACCGACAGGGGGCTTTAATTCACCCCTCCACTTT
clone size: NA; J gene: TRBJ1-1; V gene: TRBV29-1; D gene: TRBD1; CDR3 protein: CSAGTGNTEAFF; CDR3 DNA: TGCAGCGCTGGGACAGGGAACACTGAAGCTTTCTTT
clone size: NA; J gene: TRBJ1-6; V gene: TRBV7-9; D gene: NA; CDR3 protein: CASSHSNSPLHF; CDR3 DNA: TGTGCCAGCAGTCACAGTAATTCACCCCTCCACTTT
clone size: few; J gene: TRBJ2-7; V gene: TRBV7-9; D gene: TRBD1; CDR3 protein: CASSYPPAGQDPKEQYF; CDR3 DNA: TGTGCCAGCAGCTACCCCCCGGCGGGACAGGACCCTAAGGAGCAGTACTTC
clone size: few; J gene: TRBJ2-7; V gene: TRBV10-1; D gene: TRBD2; CDR3 protein: CASSPTSGSYEQYF; CDR3 DNA: TGCGCCAGCAGCCCCACTAGCGGGAGTTACGAGCAGTACTTC
clone size: NA; J gene: TRBJ2-1; V gene: TRBV2; D gene: TRBD2; CDR3 protein: CASSPGLAAYNEQFF; CDR3 DNA: TGTGCCAGCAGTCCAGGACTAGCGGCCTACAATGAGCAGTTCTTC
clone size: NA; J gene: TRBJ2-3; V gene: TRBV12-5; D gene: NA; CDR3 protein: CASGLSTGTDTQYF; CDR3 DNA: TGTGCTAGTGGTTTGTCGACAGGTACAGATACGCAGTATTTT
clone size: once; J gene: TRBJ2-7; V gene: TRBV5-8; D gene: NA; CDR3 protein: CASSLWGYEQYF; CDR3 DNA: TGTGCCAGCAGCCTTTGGGGGTACGAGCAGTACTTC